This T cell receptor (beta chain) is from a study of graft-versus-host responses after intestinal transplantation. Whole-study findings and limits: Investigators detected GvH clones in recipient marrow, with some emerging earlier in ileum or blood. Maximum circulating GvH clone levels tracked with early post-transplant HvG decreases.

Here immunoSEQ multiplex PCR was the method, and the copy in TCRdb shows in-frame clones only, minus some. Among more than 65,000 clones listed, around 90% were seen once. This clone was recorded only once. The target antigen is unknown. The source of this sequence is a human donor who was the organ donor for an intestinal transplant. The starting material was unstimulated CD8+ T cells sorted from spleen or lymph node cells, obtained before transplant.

The CDR3 DNA follows: TGTGCCAGCAGCTATAGCGGACTACTCAACACCGGGGAGCTGTTTTTT. It yields the protein CASSYSGLLNTGELFF. The chain carries TRBV25-1 and TRBJ2-2, with D tentatively TRBD2 (6 bases). Trimming left V 6 bases short and J 2 bases short, with 16 bases between. The CDR3 extends over 16 amino acids. CDR1 is MGHDK, CDR2 SYGVNS, per germline.